The present T cell receptor beta chain was sequenced within a study of cytomegalovirus exposure and HLA in healthy donors. On the study more broadly: Caucasian-associated ancestry cluster membership applied to just over 80% of approximately 420 genotyped donors.

A remark on this clone: What it binds is unknown.

Vbeta (60) and Jbeta (13) primers were used in the PCR. Data came from immunoSEQ multiplex PCR; TCRdb stores just in-frame clones and leaves some out. The profile shows more than 150,000 clones, 70% to 80% of them singletons. From germline, CDR1 is LNHDA and CDR2 SQIVND (reference sequence). V was cut by 4 bases and J by 0 bases, with 10 bases left in between. The CDR3 length is 15 residues. General study findings and limits: The classifier, whose performance was assessed in both the original and validation cohorts, reportedly diagnosed cytomegalovirus status with high specificity and sensitivity. The authors later linked a missense DCLRE1C variant to TCR beta V- and J-gene trimming.

This rearrangement joins TRBV19 to TRBJ1-5; D gene uncertain. This TCR derives from a man between 18 and 29 years old in good health and CMV-seronegative. Sequenced: PBMCs. CDR3 in amino acids: CASSRDPYSNQPQHF. Here the CDR3 DNA reads TGTGCCAGTAGTAGAGACCCCTATAGCAATCAGCCCCAGCATTTT.